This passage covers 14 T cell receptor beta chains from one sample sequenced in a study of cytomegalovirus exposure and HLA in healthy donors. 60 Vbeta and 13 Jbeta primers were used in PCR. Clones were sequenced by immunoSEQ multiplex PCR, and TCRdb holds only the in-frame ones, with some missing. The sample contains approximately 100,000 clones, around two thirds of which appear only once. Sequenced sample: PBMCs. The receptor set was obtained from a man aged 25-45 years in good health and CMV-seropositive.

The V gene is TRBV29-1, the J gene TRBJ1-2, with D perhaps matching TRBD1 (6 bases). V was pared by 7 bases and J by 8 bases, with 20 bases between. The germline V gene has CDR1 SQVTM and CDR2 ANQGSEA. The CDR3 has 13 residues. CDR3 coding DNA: TGCAGCGCTATCTTCGGGGGGGCTGACGGCTACACCTTC. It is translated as CSAIFGGADGYTF.

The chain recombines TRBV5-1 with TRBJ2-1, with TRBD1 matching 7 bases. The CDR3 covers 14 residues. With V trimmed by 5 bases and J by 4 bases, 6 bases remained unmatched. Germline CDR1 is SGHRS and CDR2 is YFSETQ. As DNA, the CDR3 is TGCGCCAGCAGACCAACGACAGGGTACAATGAGCAGTTCTTC. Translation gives CASRPTTGYNEQFF.

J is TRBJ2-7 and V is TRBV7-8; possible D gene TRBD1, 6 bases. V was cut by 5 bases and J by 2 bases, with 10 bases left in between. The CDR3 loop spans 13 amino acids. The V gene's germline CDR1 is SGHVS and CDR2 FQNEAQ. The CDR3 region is CASSGTTTYEQYF. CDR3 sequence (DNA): TGTGCCAGCAGCGGGACAACGACCTACGAGCAGTACTTC.

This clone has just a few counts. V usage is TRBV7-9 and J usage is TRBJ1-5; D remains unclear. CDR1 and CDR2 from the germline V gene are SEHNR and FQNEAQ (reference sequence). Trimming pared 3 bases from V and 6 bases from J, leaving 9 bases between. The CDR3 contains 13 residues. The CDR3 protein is CASSLEGLQPQHF. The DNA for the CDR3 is TGTGCCAGCAGCTTGGAGGGTCTTCAGCCCCAGCATTTT.

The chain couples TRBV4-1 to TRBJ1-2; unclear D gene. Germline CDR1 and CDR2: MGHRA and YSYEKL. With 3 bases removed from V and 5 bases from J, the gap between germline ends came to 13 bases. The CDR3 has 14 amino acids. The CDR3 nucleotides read TGCGCCAGCAGCCAGTTACGGGGTTGGTATGGCTACACCTTC. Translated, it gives CASSQLRGWYGYTF.

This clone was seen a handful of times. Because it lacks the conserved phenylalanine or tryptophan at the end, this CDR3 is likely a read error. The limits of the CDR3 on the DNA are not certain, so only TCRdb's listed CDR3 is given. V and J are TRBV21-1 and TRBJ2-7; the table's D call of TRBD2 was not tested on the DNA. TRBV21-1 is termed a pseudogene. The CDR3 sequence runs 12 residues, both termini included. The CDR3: CASEGPPLGESG.

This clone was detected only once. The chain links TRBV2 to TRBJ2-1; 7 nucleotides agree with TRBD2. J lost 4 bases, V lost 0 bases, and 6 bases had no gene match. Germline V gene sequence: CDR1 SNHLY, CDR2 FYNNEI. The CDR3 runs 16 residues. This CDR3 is CASSEAVVAGYNEQFF. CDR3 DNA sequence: TGTGCCAGCAGTGAAGCGGTGGTAGCGGGTTACAATGAGCAGTTCTTC.

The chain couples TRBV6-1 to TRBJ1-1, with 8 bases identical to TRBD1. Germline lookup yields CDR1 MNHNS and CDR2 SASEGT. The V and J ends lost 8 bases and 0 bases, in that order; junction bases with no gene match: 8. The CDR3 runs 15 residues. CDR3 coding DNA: TGTGCCAGCCCAAGACAGGGGACAATGAACACTGAAGCTTTCTTT. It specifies CASPRQGTMNTEAFF.

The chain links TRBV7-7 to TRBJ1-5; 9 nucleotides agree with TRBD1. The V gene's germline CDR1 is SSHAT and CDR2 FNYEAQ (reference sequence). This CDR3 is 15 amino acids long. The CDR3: CASPRDREGNQPQHF. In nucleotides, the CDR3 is TGTGCTAGCCCCCGGGACAGGGAAGGCAATCAGCCCCAGCATTTT.

DNA for the CDR3: TGTGCCAGTAGTACTACAGGGGGCCACGGGGAGCTGTTTTTT. Amino acids: CASSTTGGHGELFF. J is TRBJ2-2 and V is TRBV19; 9 bases are a match to TRBD1. J was trimmed by 7 bases and V by 4 bases; bases with no gene match: 4. The V gene's germline CDR1 is LNHDA and CDR2 SQIVND (reference sequence). This CDR3 is built from 14 residues.

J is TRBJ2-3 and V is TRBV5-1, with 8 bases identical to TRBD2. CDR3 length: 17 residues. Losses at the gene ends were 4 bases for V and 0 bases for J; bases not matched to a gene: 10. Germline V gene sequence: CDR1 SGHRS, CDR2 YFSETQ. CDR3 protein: CASSRSGGQGSTDTQYF. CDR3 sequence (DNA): TGCGCCAGCAGCAGGTCGGGGGGGCAGGGGAGCACAGATACGCAGTATTTT.

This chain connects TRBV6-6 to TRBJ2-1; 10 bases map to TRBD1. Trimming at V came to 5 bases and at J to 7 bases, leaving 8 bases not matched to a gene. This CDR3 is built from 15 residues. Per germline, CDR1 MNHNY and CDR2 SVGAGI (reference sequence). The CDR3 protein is CASSDPGQGRNEQFF. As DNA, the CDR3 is TGTGCCAGCAGTGACCCGGGACAGGGGAGGAATGAGCAGTTCTTC.

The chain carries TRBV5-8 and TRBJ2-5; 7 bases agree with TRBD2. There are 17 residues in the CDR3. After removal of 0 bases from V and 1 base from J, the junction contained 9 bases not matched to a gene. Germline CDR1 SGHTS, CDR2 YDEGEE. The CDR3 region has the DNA TGTGCCAGCAGCTTGGAGGGGAGGGGACGGATCCAAGAGACCCAGTACTTC. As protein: CASSLEGRGRIQETQYF.

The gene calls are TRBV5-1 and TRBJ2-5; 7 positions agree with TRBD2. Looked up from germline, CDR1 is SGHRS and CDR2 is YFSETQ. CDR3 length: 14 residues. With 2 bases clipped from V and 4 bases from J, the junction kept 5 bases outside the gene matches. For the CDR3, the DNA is TGCGCCAGCAGCTTCGGGGGGAGTGGAGAGACCCAGTACTTC. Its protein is CASSFGGSGETQYF. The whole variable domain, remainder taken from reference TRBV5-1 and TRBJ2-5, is KAGVTQTPRYLIKTRGQQVTLSCSPISGHRSVSWYQQTPGQGLQFLFEYFSETQRNKGNFPGRFSGRQFSNSRSEMNVSTLELGDSALYLCASSFGGSGETQYFGPGTRLLVL.